Each of the 18 T cell receptor beta chains below was sequenced from the same sample in a study of early T cells in non-severe SARS-CoV-2 infection (dated by TCRdb to the early 2020s). The library was made by 5' RACE. Sequencing relied on a NextSeq 500. TCRdb ran its own pipeline on the public reads, namely fastp trimming at Q25 and MiXCR clone calling, and kept in-frame beta chains. A single entry per CDR3 protein holds the most common genes and DNA from its merged rows. The sample yields approximately 100,000 distinct CDR3 sequences; more than 9.5% were counted once. The top ten hold approximately 5% of the sample. Sequenced sample: whole blood. The origin of the receptors is an adult who was a healthcare worker with PCR-confirmed SARS-CoV-2 infection or an uninfected control (not recorded which).

CDR3 bases: TGTGCCAGCAGTTTAGGGGGGACAGTGACATACGAGCAGTACTTC. Residues: CASSLGGTVTYEQYF. V is TRBV12-3 or TRBV12-4 and J is TRBJ2-7, with 7 bases fitting TRBD1. The CDR3 runs 15 residues. With V trimmed by 1 base and J by 4 bases, 7 bases remained unmatched.

This clonotype was found many times. This chain joins TRBV20-1 and TRBJ1-2; possible D gene TRBD1, 6 bases. With 0 bases removed from V and 4 bases from J, the gap between germline ends came to 12 bases. This CDR3 has 14 amino acids. CDR1 is DFQATT, CDR2 SNEGSKA, per germline (reference sequence). The CDR3 region is CSAREGRTAYGYTF. In DNA form, the CDR3 reads TGCAGTGCTAGAGAGGGCAGGACAGCCTATGGCTACACCTTC.

This clonotype occurred a few times. This chain links TRBV6-4 with TRBJ2-3; no clear D gene. The CDR3 has 15 amino acids. Trimming shortened V by 3 bases and J by 1 base, and 11 bases separated the two germline ends. The germline V gene encodes CDR1 MRHNA and CDR2 SNTAGT. The CDR3 DNA reads TGTGCCAGCAGTGAATACCCCGGCGGCACAGATACGCAGTATTTT. It encodes CASSEYPGGTDTQYF.

The chain has TRBV13 and TRBJ2-7; D is possibly TRBD1 (5 bases). V lost 4 bases and J lost 2, with 12 bases in between. CDR1 PRHDT and CDR2 FYEKMQ come from the germline V gene (reference sequence). The CDR3 is 14 amino acids. The CDR3 protein is CASSSDQGAYEQYF. DNA for the CDR3: TGTGCCAGCAGCTCGGATCAGGGCGCCTACGAGCAGTACTTC. The full variable domain, in which reference TRBV13 and TRBJ2-7 provide the parts outside the CDR3, is AAGVIQSPRHLIKEKRETATLKCYPIPRHDTVYWYQQGPGQDPQFLISFYEKMQSDKGSIPDRFSAQQFSDYHSELNMSSLELGDSALYFCASSSDQGAYEQYFGPGTRLTVT.

There are many counts of this clonotype. The chain carries TRBV12-3 or TRBV12-4 and TRBJ1-1, with a possible D match to TRBD1 (5 bases). V lost 4 bases and J lost 4, with 10 bases in between. The CDR3 has 13 amino acids. DNA for the CDR3: TGTGCCAGCAGTTCCCCTCAGGGCACTGAAGCTTTCTTT. This sequence encodes CASSSPQGTEAFF.

This clonotype was detected many times. For the CDR3, the DNA is TGCGCCAGCAGTGACCAACTAGCTCTGAAGAGGGATACGCAGTATTTT. This codes for CASSDQLALKRDTQYF. The rearrangement uses TRBV10-1 and TRBJ2-3; tentative D call: TRBD2 (6 bases). Trimming left V 3 bases short and J 6 bases short, with 19 bases between. This CDR3 has 16 residues. Germline V gives CDR1 WNHNN, CDR2 SYGVQD (reference sequence).

This clonotype appeared many times. This chain links TRBV18 with TRBJ2-2; weak D call: TRBD2 (6 bases). V dropped 1 base and J dropped 5 bases, with 14 bases sitting between them. Germline assignment: CDR1 KGHSH and CDR2 LQKENI. The CDR3 is 16 residues long. The CDR3 sequence is CASSPLGGFRTGELFF. DNA of the CDR3: TGTGCCAGCTCACCACTGGGAGGTTTTAGGACCGGGGAGCTGTTTTTT.

This clonotype was seen a few times. J is TRBJ1-2 and V is TRBV24-1; D is ambiguous. This CDR3 is 14 amino acids long. V was shortened by 0 bases and J by 3 bases, with 7 bases between the two germline ends. Germline-derived CDR1 and CDR2 are KGHDR and SFDVKD. CDR3: CATSDLWYDYGYTF. CDR3 nucleotides: TGTGCCACCAGTGATTTGTGGTATGACTATGGCTACACCTTC.

The rearrangement uses TRBV20-1 and TRBJ2-3; 9 nucleotides match TRBD2. Trimming removed 3 bases from V and 0 bases from J; junction bases left unmatched: 10. The germline V gene has CDR1 DFQATT and CDR2 SNEGSKA (reference sequence). There are 17 residues in the CDR3. The CDR3 is CSASRIAGDLSTDTQYF. DNA of the CDR3: TGCAGTGCTAGTCGGATAGCGGGGGACCTTAGCACAGATACGCAGTATTTT.

There are many counts of this clonotype. The chain combines TRBV29-1 with TRBJ1-3; D is undetermined. The V and J ends lost 4 bases and 2 bases respectively, with 9 bases between them. Germline V gene sequence: CDR1 SQVTM, CDR2 ANQGSEA. This CDR3 is built from 13 residues. The CDR3 is CSVATRPGNTIYF. As DNA, the CDR3 is TGCAGCGTTGCCACTAGACCTGGAAACACCATATATTTT.

The chain combines TRBV9 with TRBJ2-1; 9 bases agree with TRBD2. Germline CDR1 SGDLS, CDR2 YYNGEE. This CDR3 is 16 amino acids long. The V gene end was trimmed by 0 bases and the J gene end by 5 bases; junction bases not matched to a gene: 6. The DNA of the CDR3 is TGTGCCAGCAGCGTAGGGGGACTAGCATGGGACAATGAGCAGTTCTTC. Protein: CASSVGGLAWDNEQFF.

The V and J genes are TRBV30 and TRBJ1-1, with a weak D call TRBD1 (5 bases). The CDR3 contains 15 residues. V was pared by 3 bases and J by 0 bases, with 14 bases between. The germline V gene encodes CDR1 GTSNPN and CDR2 SVGIG (reference sequence). CDR3: CAWSEGRTMNTEAFF. CDR3 coding DNA: TGTGCCTGGAGCGAGGGACGGACTATGAACACTGAAGCTTTCTTT.

The V call is TRBV20-1, the J call TRBJ2-1; a weak D match, TRBD2 (5 bases). The germline V gene encodes CDR1 DFQATT and CDR2 SNEGSKA (reference sequence). This CDR3 comprises 14 residues. V was clipped by 3 bases and J by 0 bases, with 9 bases between them. As DNA, the CDR3 is TGCAGTGCTAGGGAGGCGGGCTCCTACAATGAGCAGTTCTTC. It codes for CSAREAGSYNEQFF.

In its sample, this clonotype was seen many times. V gene TRBV7-6 combines with J gene TRBJ1-2, with D maybe TRBD1 (5 bases). The CDR3 length is 14 residues. Trimming left V 0 bases short and J 3 bases short, with 8 bases between. Germline assignment: CDR1 SGHVS and CDR2 FNYEAQ. The CDR3 reads CASSLAQGDYGYTF. Here the CDR3 DNA reads TGTGCCAGCAGCTTAGCCCAGGGAGACTATGGCTACACCTTC.

In its sample, this clonotype was seen many times. This rearrangement joins TRBV27 to TRBJ1-1, with D possibly matching TRBD1 (6 bases). The CDR3 totals 15 residues. CDR1 is MNHEY and CDR2 is SMNVEV in the germline V gene (reference sequence). Deletions cut 4 bases from V and 1 base from J, with 13 bases between. The CDR3 loop is CASSSPQGANTEAFF. The CDR3 DNA is TGTGCCAGCAGTTCACCACAGGGAGCGAACACTGAAGCTTTCTTT.

In this sample, this clonotype turned up many times. The chain has TRBV9 and TRBJ2-3, with D possibly being TRBD1 (5 bases). The CDR3 contains 15 residues. Trimming removed 0 bases at V and 0 bases at J, with 8 bases between. Germline lookup yields CDR1 SGDLS and CDR2 YYNGEE. CDR3: CASSVEGASTDTQYF. The CDR3 nucleotides read TGTGCCAGCAGCGTAGAAGGGGCTAGCACAGATACGCAGTATTTT.

This clonotype was recorded at least ten times. The chain is built from TRBV12-3 or TRBV12-4 and TRBJ1-5; 11 nucleotides match TRBD1. Trimming at V came to 6 bases and at J to 6 bases, leaving 1 base not matched to a gene. The length of the CDR3 is 13 residues. The CDR3: CASSGTGGQPQHF. The CDR3 DNA sequence: TGTGCCAGCAGCGGGACAGGGGGTCAGCCCCAGCATTTT.

V usage is TRBV7-2 and J usage is TRBJ2-2; D unclear. CDR1 is SGHTA, CDR2 FQGNSA, per germline. Trimming removed 1 base from V and 9 bases from J, with 9 bases in between. CDR3 length: 13 amino acids. The CDR3 reads CASSLGVLRELFF. As DNA, the CDR3 is TGTGCCAGCAGCTTAGGAGTGCTCCGGGAGCTGTTTTTT.